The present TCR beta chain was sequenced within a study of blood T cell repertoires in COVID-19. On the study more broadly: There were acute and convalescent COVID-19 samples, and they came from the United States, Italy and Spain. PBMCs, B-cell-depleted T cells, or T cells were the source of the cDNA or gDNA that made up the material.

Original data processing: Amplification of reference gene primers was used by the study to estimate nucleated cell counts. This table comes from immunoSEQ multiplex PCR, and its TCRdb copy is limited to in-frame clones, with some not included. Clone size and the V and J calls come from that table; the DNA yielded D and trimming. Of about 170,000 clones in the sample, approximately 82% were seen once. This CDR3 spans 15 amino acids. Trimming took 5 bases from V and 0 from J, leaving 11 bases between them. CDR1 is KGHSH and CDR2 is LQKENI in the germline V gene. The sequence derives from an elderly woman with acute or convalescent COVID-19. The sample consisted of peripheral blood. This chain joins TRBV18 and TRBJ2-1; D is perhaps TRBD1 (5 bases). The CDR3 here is CASSAGSGSYNEQFF. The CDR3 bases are TGTGCCAGCTCAGCAGGGTCGGGCTCCTACAATGAGCAGTTCTTC. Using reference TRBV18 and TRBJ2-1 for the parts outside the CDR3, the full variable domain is NAGVMQNPRHLVRRRGQEARLRCSPMKGHSHVYWYRQLPEEGLKFMVYLQKENIIDESGMPKERFSAEFPKEGPSILRIQQVVRGDSAAYFCASSAGSGSYNEQFFGPGTRLTVL.